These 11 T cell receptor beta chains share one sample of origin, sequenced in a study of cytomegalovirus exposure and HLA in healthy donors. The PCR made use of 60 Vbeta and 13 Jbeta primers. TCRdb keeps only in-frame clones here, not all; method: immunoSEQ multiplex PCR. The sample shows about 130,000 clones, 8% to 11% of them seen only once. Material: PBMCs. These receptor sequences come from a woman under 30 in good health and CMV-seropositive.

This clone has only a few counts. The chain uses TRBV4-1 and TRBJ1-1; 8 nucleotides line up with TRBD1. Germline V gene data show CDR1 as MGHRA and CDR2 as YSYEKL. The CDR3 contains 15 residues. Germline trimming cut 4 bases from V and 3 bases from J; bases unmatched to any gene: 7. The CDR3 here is CASSLGTGRDTEAFF. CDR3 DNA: TGCGCCAGCAGCCTCGGGACAGGAAGGGACACTGAAGCTTTCTTT.

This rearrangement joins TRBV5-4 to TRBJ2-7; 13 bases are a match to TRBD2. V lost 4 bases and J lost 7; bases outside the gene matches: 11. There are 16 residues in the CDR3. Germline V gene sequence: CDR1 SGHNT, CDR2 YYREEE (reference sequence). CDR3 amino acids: CASSPDPTSGRGEQYF. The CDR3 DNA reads TGTGCCAGCAGCCCCGACCCAACTAGCGGGAGGGGTGAGCAGTACTTC.

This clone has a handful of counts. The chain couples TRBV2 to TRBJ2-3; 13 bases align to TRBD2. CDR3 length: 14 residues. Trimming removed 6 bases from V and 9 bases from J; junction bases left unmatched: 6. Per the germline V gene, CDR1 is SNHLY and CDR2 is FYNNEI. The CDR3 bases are TGTGCCAGCAGACCCGGGACTAGCGGGATAACGCAGTATTTT. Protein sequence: CASRPGTSGITQYF.

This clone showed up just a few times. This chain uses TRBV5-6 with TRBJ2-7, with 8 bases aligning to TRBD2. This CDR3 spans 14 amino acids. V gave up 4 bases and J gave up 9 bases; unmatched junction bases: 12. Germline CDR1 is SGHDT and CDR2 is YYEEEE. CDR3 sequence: CASSDRSGDLGQYF. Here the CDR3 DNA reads TGTGCCAGCAGCGACCGTAGCGGGGACCTCGGGCAGTACTTC.

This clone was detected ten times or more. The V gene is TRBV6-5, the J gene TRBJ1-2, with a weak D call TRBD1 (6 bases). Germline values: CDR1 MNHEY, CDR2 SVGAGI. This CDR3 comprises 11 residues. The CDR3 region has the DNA TGTGCGGTTGGGACGCAGGGGGGCTACACCTTC. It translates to CAVGTQGGYTF.

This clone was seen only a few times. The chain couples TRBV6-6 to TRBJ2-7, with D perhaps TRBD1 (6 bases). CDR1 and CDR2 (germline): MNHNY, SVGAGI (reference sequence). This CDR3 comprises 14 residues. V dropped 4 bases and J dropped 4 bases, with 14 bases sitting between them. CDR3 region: CASSLAPGTYEQYF. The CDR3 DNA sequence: TGTGCCAGCAGTTTAGCTCCAGGGACATACGAGCAGTACTTC.

CDR3 in amino acids: CASSPLGLGAGGDTEAFF. CDR3 nucleotide sequence: TGTGCCAGCTCACCACTGGGTTTAGGGGCAGGGGGTGACACTGAAGCTTTCTTT. The chain employs TRBV18 and TRBJ1-1; 7 bases map to TRBD1. CDR3 length equals 18 residues. Per germline, CDR1 KGHSH and CDR2 LQKENI. The V segment lost 1 base and the J segment 3 bases; nucleotides outside the gene matches: 14.

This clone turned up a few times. CDR3 bases: TGTGCCAGCAGCTTCGGAGCGTCAGACTACGAGCAGTACTTC. Translated: CASSFGASDYEQYF. This chain uses TRBV7-9 with TRBJ2-7; unclear D gene. The V and J ends lost 3 bases and 3 bases respectively, with 12 bases between them. CDR3 length: 14 amino acids. Germline values: CDR1 SEHNR, CDR2 FQNEAQ (reference sequence).

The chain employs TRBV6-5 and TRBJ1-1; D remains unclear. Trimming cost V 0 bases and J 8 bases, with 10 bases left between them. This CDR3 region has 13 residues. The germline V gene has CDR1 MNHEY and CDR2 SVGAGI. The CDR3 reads CASSYSARNEAFF. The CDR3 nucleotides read TGTGCCAGCAGTTACTCTGCGCGGAACGAAGCTTTCTTT.

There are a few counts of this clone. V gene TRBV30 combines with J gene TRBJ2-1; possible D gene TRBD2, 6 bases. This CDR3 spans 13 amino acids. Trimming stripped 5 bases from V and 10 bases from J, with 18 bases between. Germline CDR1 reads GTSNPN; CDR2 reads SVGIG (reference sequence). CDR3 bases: TGTGCCTGGGCCCAGATGGGTAGCGGAGAGCAGTTCTTC. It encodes CAWAQMGSGEQFF. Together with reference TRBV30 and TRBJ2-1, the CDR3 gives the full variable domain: SQTIHQWPATLVQPVGSPLSLECTVEGTSNPNLYWYRQAAGRGLQLLFYSVGIGQISSEVPQNLSASRPQDRQFILSSKKLLLSDSGFYLCAWAQMGSGEQFFGPGTRLTVL.

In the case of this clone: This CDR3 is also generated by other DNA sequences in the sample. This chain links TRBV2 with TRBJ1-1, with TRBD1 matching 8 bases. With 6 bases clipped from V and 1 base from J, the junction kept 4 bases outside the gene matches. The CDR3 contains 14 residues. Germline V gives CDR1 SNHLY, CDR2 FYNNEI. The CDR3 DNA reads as TGTGCCAGCAGCCGCGACAGGGGGAACACTGAAGCTTTCTTT. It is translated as CASSRDRGNTEAFF.